This T cell receptor beta chain was observed in a study of technical replicates of blood from a handful of donors. This table comes from immunoSEQ multiplex PCR, and its TCRdb copy is limited to in-frame clones, with some not included. The repertoire includes about 83,000 clones, 90% to 95% of them detected once, and around 0.25% sits in the top ten. The source of this sequence is a human donor in good health. The sequencing sample was made of T cells isolated from PBMCs.

The CDR3 DNA reads TGTGCCAGCAGTTCGGGGGGTTACGAGCAGTACTTC. It specifies CASSSGGYEQYF. The J gene is TRBJ2-7, the V gene TRBV27; 7 nucleotides match TRBD2. The CDR3 is 12 residues long. The trim removed 4 bases at V and 4 bases at J, leaving 1 base unmatched. Germline V gene lookup returns CDR1 MNHEY and CDR2 SMNVEV (reference sequence).